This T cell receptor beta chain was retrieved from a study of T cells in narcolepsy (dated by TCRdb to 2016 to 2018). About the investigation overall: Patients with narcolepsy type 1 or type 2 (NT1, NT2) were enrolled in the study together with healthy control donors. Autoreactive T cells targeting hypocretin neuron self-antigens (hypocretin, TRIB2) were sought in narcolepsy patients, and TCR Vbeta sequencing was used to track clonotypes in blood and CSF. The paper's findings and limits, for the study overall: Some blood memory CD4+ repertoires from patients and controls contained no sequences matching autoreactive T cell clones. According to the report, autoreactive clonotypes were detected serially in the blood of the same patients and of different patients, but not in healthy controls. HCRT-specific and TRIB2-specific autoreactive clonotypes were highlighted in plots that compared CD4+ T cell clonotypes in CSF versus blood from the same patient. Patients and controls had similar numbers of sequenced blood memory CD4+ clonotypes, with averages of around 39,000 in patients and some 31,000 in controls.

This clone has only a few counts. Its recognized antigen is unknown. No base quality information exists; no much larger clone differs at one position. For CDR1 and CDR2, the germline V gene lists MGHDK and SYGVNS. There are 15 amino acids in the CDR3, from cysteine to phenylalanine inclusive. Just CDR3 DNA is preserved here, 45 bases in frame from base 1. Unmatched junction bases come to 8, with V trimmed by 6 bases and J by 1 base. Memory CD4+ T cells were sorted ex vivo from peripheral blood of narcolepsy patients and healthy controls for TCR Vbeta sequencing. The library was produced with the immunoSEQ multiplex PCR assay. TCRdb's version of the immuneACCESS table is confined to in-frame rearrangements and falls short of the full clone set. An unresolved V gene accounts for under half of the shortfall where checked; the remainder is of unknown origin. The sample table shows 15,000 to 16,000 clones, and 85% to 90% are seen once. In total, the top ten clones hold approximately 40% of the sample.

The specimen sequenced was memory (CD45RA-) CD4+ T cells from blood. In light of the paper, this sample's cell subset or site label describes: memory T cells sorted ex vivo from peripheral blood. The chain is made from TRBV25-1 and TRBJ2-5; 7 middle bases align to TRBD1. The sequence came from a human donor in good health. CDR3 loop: CASSRTQGTQETQYF. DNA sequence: TGTGCCAGCAGCCGTACACAGGGGACCCAAGAGACCCAGTACTTC.